The clone carrying this T cell receptor beta chain was seen a few times. This entry is derived from a study of CD8 T cells in ankylosing spondylitis. The V and J ends lost 2 bases and 0 bases respectively, with 14 bases between them. The CDR3 runs to 16 residues. The germline CDR1 and CDR2 sequences are SQVTM and ANQGSEA. Libraries of TCR beta came from quantitative 5'-RACE with molecular barcodes. MiXCR, applied by TCRdb to the 5' RACE reads, yields one record per CDR3 protein. Of some 270,000 distinct CDR3 sequences in the sample, 18% were seen once. The sequenced sample was blood, either unsorted or a sorted T cell fraction (not recorded which). The sequence was collected from a male donor with ankylosing spondylitis or in good health (not recorded which). The chain couples TRBV29-1 to TRBJ2-1; D remains ambiguous. For the CDR3, the DNA is TGCAGCGTTGAAATTTTGGGATATAGCTCCTACAATGAGCAGTTCTTC. Translation: CSVEILGYSSYNEQFF.